Listed below are T cell receptor beta chains from one sample, sequenced in a study of cytomegalovirus exposure and HLA in healthy donors. Sequencing used immunoSEQ multiplex PCR; TCRdb keeps in-frame clones, though not all of them. There are more than 85,000 clones in the sample; around 87% occur only once, and roughly 4.2% lies in the top ten. Sequencing was done on a sample of PBMCs. The receptors stem from a woman aged 18 to 35 in good health and CMV-seropositive. Both conserved end residues are part of each CDR3. A D gene is named only where the DNA matches it firmly. Some rows have no size entry. The others give once, few or many, or a class for an expanded clone.

CDR3aa	CDR3nt	v_gene	j_gene	abundance	d_gene
CASSLPGRTEAFF	TGTGCCAGCAGCTTACCGGGGAGAACTGAAGCTTTCTTT	TRBV5-4	TRBJ1-1	.	.
CASSLPGTGRSPLHF	TGTGCCAGCAGCTTGCCTGGGACAGGAAGATCACCCCTCCACTTT	TRBV5-6	TRBJ1-6	.	TRBD1
CASSEVRDTYGYTF	TGTGCCAGCAGTGAAGTGAGGGATACCTATGGCTACACCTTC	TRBV6-1	TRBJ1-2	.	.
CATGYPGQNTEAFF	TGTGCCACCGGCTACCCAGGGCAGAACACTGAAGCTTTCTTT	TRBV15	TRBJ1-1	.	.
CASSKARGRDEKLFF	TGTGCCAGCAGCAAAGCGCGGGGTAGGGATGAAAAACTGTTTTTT	TRBV21-1	TRBJ1-4	.	.
CASSPPPPGTQYF	TGTGCCAGCAGCCCACCACCTCCGGGGACCCAGTACTTC	TRBV6-5	TRBJ2-5	.	.
CASSLRGFGPPGTDTQYF	TGTGCCAGCAGCTTAAGAGGTTTCGGTCCGCCAGGGACAGATACGCAGTATTTT	TRBV7-3	TRBJ2-3	.	.
CASSPRGDTGELFF	TGTGCCAGCAGCCCCAGGGGGGACACCGGGGAGCTGTTTTTT	TRBV7-7	TRBJ2-2	.	.
CATYRTGGYTF	TGTGCCACATACCGGACAGGGGGCTACACCTTC	TRBV27	TRBJ1-2	few	TRBD1
CARDNSYEQYF	TGCGCCAGGGACAACTCCTACGAGCAGTACTTC	TRBV10-1	TRBJ2-7	few	.
CASSQDGGMRELFF	TGCGCCAGCAGCCAAGATGGGGGGATGAGGGAGCTGTTTTTT	TRBV4-1	TRBJ2-2	.	.
CSARYNEKLFF	TGCAGTGCTAGGTATAATGAAAAACTGTTTTTT	TRBV20-1	TRBJ1-4	.	.
CASSGGAGSNEQFF	TGCGCCAGCAGCGGAGGGGCGGGGAGCAATGAGCAGTTCTTC	TRBV5-1	TRBJ2-1	.	.
CASSLGAGADGYTF	TGTGCCAGCAGCTTAGGGGCGGGGGCTGATGGCTACACCTTC	TRBV7-2	TRBJ1-2	once	.
CASSESIAYEYF	TGCGCCAGCAGTGAGTCGATAGCCTATGAGTACTTC	TRBV10-2	TRBJ2-4	.	.
CASSSYRGSSTDTQYF	TGTGCCAGCAGTTCATACAGGGGGTCTAGCACAGATACGCAGTATTTT	TRBV28	TRBJ2-3	.	TRBD1
CASSLMGATEAFF	TGTGCCAGCTCCCTGATGGGGGCCACTGAAGCTTTCTTT	TRBV27	TRBJ1-1	.	.
CASSRWTADTEAFF	TGTGCCAGCAGCCGCTGGACAGCAGACACTGAAGCTTTCTTT	TRBV7-9	TRBJ1-1	.	.
CASSAPGINEKLFF	TGTGCCAGCAGCGCCCCGGGGATTAATGAAAAACTGTTTTTT	TRBV9	TRBJ1-4	.	.
CASSQKMNTEAFF	TGTGCCAGCAGTCAGAAGATGAACACTGAAGCTTTCTTT	TRBV6-1	TRBJ1-1	.	.
CASSQSAEQYF	TGCGCCAGCAGTCAGAGCGCCGAGCAGTACTTC	TRBV23-1	TRBJ2-7	.	.
CASSFGDWNTEAFF	TGCGCCAGCAGCTTCGGGGATTGGAACACTGAAGCTTTCTTT	TRBV5-1	TRBJ1-1	.	.
CAWRASHYEQYF	TGTGCCTGGAGGGCTAGTCACTACGAGCAGTACTTC	TRBV30	TRBJ2-7	.	.
CASSSRQGDYGYTF	TGTGCCAGCAGTTCAAGACAGGGGGACTATGGCTACACCTTC	TRBV27	TRBJ1-2	.	TRBD1
CASSSGEGNTIYF	TGCGCCAGCAGTTCAGGGGAAGGAAACACCATATATTTT	TRBV5-1	TRBJ1-3	.	.
CASSVVGLADTQYF	TGTGCCAGCAGCGTAGTAGGACTCGCAGATACGCAGTATTTT	TRBV9	TRBJ2-3	.	.
CASSPGTGGLPLHF	TGTGCCAGCAGTCCCGGGACAGGGGGTTTACCCCTCCACTTT	TRBV27	TRBJ1-6	.	TRBD1
CASSPGQGGDTQYF	TGTGCCAGCAGTCCGGGACAGGGCGGAGATACGCAGTATTTT	TRBV28	TRBJ2-3	.	TRBD1
CAWSRGQIVEQYF	TGTGCCTGGAGCAGGGGACAGATTGTAGAGCAGTACTTC	TRBV30	TRBJ2-7	.	TRBD1
CASIKHAGARDEQFF	TGTGCCAGCATAAAGCATGCAGGGGCAAGGGATGAGCAGTTCTTC	TRBV6-1	TRBJ2-1	.	.
CASSLGVVDNEQFF	TGCGCCAGCAGCTTAGGGGTGGTGGACAATGAGCAGTTCTTC	TRBV5-1	TRBJ2-1	.	.
CASSQGAGPSYEQYF	TGTGCCAGCAGCCAAGGGGCAGGGCCCTCCTACGAGCAGTACTTC	TRBV7-3	TRBJ2-7	.	.
CASSAGNEQFF	TGCGCCAGCAGCGCGGGGAATGAGCAGTTCTTC	TRBV4-1	TRBJ2-1	once	.
CASSPALLAGSYNEQFF	TGTGCCAGCAGCCCCGCCCTACTAGCGGGCTCCTACAATGAGCAGTTCTTC	TRBV5-8	TRBJ2-1	.	TRBD2
CASSRTGFQETQYF	TGTGCCAGCAGCAGGACAGGGTTCCAAGAGACCCAGTACTTC	TRBV11-2	TRBJ2-5	.	TRBD1
CASSLHRGQNTQYF	TGTGCCAGCAGTTTACACAGGGGGCAAAATACGCAGTATTTT	TRBV27	TRBJ2-3	.	TRBD1
CASSPLGGRAETQYF	TGTGCCAGCAGCCCCCTGGGTGGGAGAGCAGAGACCCAGTACTTC	TRBV6-5	TRBJ2-5	.	.
CASSPLTGTYEQYF	TGTGCCAGCAGCCCTCTCACGGGGACCTACGAGCAGTACTTC	TRBV5-6	TRBJ2-7	once	.